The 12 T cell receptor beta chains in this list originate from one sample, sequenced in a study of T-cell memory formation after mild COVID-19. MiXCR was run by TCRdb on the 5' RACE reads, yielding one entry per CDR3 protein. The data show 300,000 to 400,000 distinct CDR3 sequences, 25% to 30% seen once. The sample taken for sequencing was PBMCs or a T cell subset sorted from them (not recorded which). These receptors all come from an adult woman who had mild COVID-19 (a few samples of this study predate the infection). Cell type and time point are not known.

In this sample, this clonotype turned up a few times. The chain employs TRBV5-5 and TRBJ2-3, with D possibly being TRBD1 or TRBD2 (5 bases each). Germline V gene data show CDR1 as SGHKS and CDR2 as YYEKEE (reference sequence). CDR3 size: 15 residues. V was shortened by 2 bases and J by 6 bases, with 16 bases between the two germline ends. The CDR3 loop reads CASSFVGPHGDTQYF. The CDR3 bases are TGTGCCAGCAGCTTTGTGGGACCTCACGGGGATACGCAGTATTTT.

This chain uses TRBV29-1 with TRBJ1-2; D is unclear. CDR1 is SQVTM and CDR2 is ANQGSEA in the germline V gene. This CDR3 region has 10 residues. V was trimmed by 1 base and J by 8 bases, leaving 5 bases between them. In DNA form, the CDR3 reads TGCAGCGTTGAAGTGGACGGCTACACCTTC. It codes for CSVEVDGYTF.

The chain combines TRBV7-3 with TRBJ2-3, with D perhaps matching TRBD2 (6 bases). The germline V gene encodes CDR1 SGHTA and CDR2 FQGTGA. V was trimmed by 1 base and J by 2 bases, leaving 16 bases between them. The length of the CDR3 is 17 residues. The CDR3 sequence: CASSLKGGLSPTDTQYF. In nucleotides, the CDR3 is TGTGCCAGCAGCTTAAAGGGAGGACTATCGCCCACAGATACGCAGTATTTT. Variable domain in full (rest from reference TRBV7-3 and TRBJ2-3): GAGVSQTPSNKVTEKGKYVELRCDPISGHTALYWYRQSLGQGPEFLIYFQGTGAADDSGLPNDRFFAVRPEGSVSTLKIQRTERGDSAVYLCASSLKGGLSPTDTQYFGPGTRLTVL.

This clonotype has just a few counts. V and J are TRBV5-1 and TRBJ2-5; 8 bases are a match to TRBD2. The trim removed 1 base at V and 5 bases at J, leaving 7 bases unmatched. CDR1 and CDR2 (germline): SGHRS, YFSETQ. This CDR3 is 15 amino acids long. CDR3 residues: CASSLLAGEGETQYF. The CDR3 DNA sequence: TGCGCCAGCAGCTTGCTAGCGGGCGAGGGGGAGACCCAGTACTTC.

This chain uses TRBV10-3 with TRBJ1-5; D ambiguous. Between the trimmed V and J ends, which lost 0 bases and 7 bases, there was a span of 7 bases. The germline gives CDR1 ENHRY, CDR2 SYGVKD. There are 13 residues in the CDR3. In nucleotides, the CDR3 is TGTGCCATCAGTGAGTCGAAGGGCCAGCCCCAGCATTTT. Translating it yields CAISESKGQPQHF.

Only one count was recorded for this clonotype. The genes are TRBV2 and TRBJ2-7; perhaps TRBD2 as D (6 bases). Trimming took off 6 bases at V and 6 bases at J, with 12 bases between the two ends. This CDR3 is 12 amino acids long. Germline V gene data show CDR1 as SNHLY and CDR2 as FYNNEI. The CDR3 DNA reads TGTGCCAGCAGCGTACTAGCATCCGAGCAGTACTTC. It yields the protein CASSVLASEQYF. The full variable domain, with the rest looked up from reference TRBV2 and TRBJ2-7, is EPEVTQTPSHQVTQMGQEVILRCVPISNHLYFYWYRQILGQKVEFLVSFYNNEISEKSEIFDDQFSVERPDGSNFTLKIRSTKLEDSAMYFCASSVLASEQYFGPGTRLTVT.

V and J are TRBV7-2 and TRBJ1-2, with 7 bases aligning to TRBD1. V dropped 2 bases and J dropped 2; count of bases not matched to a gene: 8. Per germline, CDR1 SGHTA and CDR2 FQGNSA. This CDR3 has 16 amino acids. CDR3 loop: CASSLLAGGTNYGYTF. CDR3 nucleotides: TGTGCCAGCAGCTTACTGGCAGGGGGTACAAACTATGGCTACACCTTC.

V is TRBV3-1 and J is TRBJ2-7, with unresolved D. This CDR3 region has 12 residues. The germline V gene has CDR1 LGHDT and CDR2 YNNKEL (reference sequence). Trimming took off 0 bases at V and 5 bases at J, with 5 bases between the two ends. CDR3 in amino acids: CASSQDGHEQYF. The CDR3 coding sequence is TGTGCCAGCAGCCAAGATGGACACGAGCAGTACTTC.

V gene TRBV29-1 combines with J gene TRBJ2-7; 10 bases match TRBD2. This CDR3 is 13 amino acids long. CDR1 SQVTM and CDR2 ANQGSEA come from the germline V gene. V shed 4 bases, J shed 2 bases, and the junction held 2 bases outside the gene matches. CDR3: CSVVLAGPYEQYF. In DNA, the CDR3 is TGCAGCGTTGTACTAGCGGGACCCTACGAGCAGTACTTC.

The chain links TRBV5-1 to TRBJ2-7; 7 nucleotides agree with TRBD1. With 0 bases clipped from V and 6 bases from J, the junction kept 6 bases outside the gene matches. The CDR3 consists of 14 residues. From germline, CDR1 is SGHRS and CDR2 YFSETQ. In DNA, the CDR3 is TGCGCCAGCAGCTTGGGAGACAGGGCAGGCGAGCAGTACTTC. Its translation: CASSLGDRAGEQYF.

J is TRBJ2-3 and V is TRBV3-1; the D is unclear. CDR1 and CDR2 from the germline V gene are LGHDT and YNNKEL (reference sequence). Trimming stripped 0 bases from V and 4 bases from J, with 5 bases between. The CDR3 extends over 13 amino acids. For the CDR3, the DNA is TGTGCCAGCAGCCAAGATCATGCAGATACGCAGTATTTT. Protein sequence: CASSQDHADTQYF.

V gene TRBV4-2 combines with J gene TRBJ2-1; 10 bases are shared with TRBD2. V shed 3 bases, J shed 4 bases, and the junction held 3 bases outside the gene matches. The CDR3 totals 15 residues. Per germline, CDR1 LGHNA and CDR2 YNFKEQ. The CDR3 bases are TGTGCCAGCAGCCAGGAAGCGGGGGGGTACAATGAGCAGTTCTTC. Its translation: CASSQEAGGYNEQFF.